This TCR beta chain came from a study of neurological immune-mediated disorders. Findings and limits, study-wide: Falling below healthy controls, multiple sclerosis showed the least TCR clonal expansion, while HTLV-1-associated myelopathy showed the most.

Indicated time point: longitudinal time-point 1 (baseline). V dropped 2 bases and J dropped 2 bases, with 9 bases sitting between them. Germline lookup yields CDR1 MNHEY and CDR2 SVGEGT. This CDR3 comprises 14 residues. The method for making cDNA was 5'RACE, and it used 10-nucleotide random UMIs. MiXCR, run by TCRdb on the 5' RACE reads, gives a single entry per CDR3 protein. The repertoire includes about 71,000 distinct CDR3 sequences, roughly 15% of them detected once, and 4.6% sits in the top ten. This clonotype was observed many times. Its antigen remains unknown. Sample: PBMCs. This sequence was found in a female donor with HTLV-1-associated myelopathy (HAM/TSP). V usage is TRBV6-2 or TRBV6-3 and J usage is TRBJ1-1; maybe TRBD1 (5 bases). The CDR3 spells CASSYGDGNTEAFF. Written as DNA, the CDR3 is TGTGCCAGCAGTTACGGGGACGGAAACACTGAAGCTTTCTTT.